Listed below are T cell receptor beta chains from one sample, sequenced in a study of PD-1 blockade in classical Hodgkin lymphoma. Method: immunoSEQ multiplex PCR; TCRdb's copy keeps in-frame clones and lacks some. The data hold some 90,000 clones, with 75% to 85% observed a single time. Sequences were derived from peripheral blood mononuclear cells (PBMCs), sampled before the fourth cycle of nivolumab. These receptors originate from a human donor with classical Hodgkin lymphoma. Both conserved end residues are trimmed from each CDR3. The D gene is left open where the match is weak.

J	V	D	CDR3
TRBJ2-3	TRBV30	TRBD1	AWSVGARGLTDTQY
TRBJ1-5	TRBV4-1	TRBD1	ASSLTPGGISNQPQH
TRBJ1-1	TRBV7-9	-	ASSLGGRAVTEAF
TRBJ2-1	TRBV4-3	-	ASSQVGPRGRNEQF
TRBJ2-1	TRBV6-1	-	ASSEWGAVGGEQF
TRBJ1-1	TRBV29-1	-	SGIMWNTEAF
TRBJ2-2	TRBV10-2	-	ASSLTGNTGELF
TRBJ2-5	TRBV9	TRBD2	ASSPREGQTQY
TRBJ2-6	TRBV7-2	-	ASSLGAGTSGANVLT
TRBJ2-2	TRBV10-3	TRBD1	AISATWGQANTGELF
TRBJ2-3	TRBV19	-	ASRSQGTDTQY
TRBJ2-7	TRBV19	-	ATEGAGEQY
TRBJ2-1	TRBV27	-	ASRRSSYNEQF
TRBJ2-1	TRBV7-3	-	ASSRGVGSYNEQF
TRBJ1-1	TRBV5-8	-	ASSWAVRANTEAF
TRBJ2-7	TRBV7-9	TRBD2	ASSRTAASGTEQY
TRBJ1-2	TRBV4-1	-	ASSHGGRGRANYGYT
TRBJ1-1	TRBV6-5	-	ASSPGAGNTEAF
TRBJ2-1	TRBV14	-	ASSQDQNVGFVNEQF
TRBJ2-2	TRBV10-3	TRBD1	ALRTGYDGELF
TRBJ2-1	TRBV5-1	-	ASGPSGAVNEQF
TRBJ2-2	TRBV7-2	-	ASSIPSSNTGELF
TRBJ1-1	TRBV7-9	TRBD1	ASSLGQGEAF
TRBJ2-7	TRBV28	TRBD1	ASNLGGTGPYEQY
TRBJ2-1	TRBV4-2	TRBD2	ASSAGLGDYNEQF
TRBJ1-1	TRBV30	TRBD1	AWSLAGGLGAF
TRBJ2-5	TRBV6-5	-	ASSYSKHGETQY
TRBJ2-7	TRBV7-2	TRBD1	ASSLVGLRGQGEQY
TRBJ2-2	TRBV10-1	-	ANLRDQNTGELF
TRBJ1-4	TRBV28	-	ASSLYGAGEKLF
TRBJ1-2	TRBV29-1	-	SVGEDTGSGGYT
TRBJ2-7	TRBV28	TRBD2	ASSSRGGQSSYEQY
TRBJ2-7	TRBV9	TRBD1	ASSETGQGYEQY
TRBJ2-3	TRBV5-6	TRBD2	ASSTPGLAGGSDTQY
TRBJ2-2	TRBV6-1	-	ASSEAEPTGELF
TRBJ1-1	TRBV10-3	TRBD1	AISDRGLRTEAF
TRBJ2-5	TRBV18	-	ASSHGTQETQY
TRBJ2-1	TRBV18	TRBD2	ASSPGLNNEQF
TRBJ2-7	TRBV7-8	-	ASSLGVYYEQY
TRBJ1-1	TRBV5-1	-	ASSWLGGDTEAF
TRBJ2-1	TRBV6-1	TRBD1	ASIRQGSYNEQF
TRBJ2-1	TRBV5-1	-	ASSLGAADYNEQF
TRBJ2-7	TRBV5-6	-	ASSLRADLRAYEQY